The 21 T cell receptor beta chains below come from one sample, sequenced in a study of blood T cell repertoires in COVID-19. Sequenced by immunoSEQ multiplex PCR; TCRdb stores in-frame clones only, minus some. The sample contains approximately 170,000 clones, about 87% of which appear only once. Sequencing was carried out using peripheral blood. Receptors originate from a man in his 60s with acute or convalescent COVID-19.

This clone showed up just once. J is TRBJ1-5 and V is TRBV2, with 7 bases that match TRBD1. The germline gives CDR1 SNHLY, CDR2 FYNNEI. The length of the CDR3 is 16 residues. After removal of 1 base from V and 1 base from J, the junction contained 4 bases not matched to a gene. CDR3 DNA: TGTGCCAGCAGTGAAGTTGTCAGGGGGAGCAATCAGCCCCAGCATTTT. The encoded protein is CASSEVVRGSNQPQHF. Combining the CDR3 with reference TRBV2 and TRBJ1-5 gives the whole variable domain EPEVTQTPSHQVTQMGQEVILRCVPISNHLYFYWYRQILGQKVEFLVSFYNNEISEKSEIFDDQFSVERPDGSNFTLKIRSTKLEDSAMYFCASSEVVRGSNQPQHFGDGTRLSIL.

The chain links TRBV6-2 or TRBV6-3 to TRBJ1-2; 7 bases align to TRBD1. With V trimmed by 4 bases and J by 5 bases, 7 bases remained unmatched. The V gene's germline CDR1 is MNHEY and CDR2 SVGEGT. The CDR3 consists of 14 residues. The CDR3 DNA reads TGTGCCAGCAGTTCTCGGGGGACAGATTATGGCTACACCTTC. Amino acids: CASSSRGTDYGYTF.

The chain is built from TRBV27 and TRBJ2-7; 8 bases agree with TRBD1. CDR1 and CDR2 (germline): MNHEY, SMNVEV (reference sequence). The CDR3 spans 13 residues. After removal of 5 bases from V and 4 bases from J, the junction contained 4 bases not matched to a gene. CDR3 loop: CASSIRTGYEQYV. CDR3 bases: TGTGCCAGCAGTATCCGGACAGGGTACGAGCAGTACGTC.

V and J are TRBV7-8 and TRBJ1-1; TRBD1 matches at 8 bases. The CDR3 is 16 residues long. J lost 4 bases, V lost 5 bases, and 12 bases had no gene match. Germline CDR1 and CDR2: SGHVS and FQNEAQ. As DNA, the CDR3 is TGTGCCAGCAGCACCCTGACAGGGGATGGGAGCACTGAAGCTTTCTTT. It specifies CASSTLTGDGSTEAFF.

This rearrangement joins TRBV5-1 to TRBJ2-2; TRBD2 is a possible D gene (6 bases). V was shortened by 1 base and J by 4 bases, with 11 bases between the two germline ends. CDR1 and CDR2 (germline): SGHRS, YFSETQ. CDR3 length equals 15 residues. The CDR3 nucleotides are TGCGCCAGCAGCTTGACACGGACTACCACCGGGGAGCTGTTTTTT. This codes for CASSLTRTTTGELFF.

V and J are TRBV5-1 and TRBJ1-4, with D possibly TRBD1 on 5 matching bases. V shed 0 bases and J shed 5 bases, with 14 bases lying between them. The CDR3 contains 16 residues. The germline V gene has CDR1 SGHRS and CDR2 YFSETQ. CDR3 sequence: CASSLEAGGVNEKLFF. CDR3 in DNA: TGCGCCAGCAGCTTGGAGGCGGGAGGGGTAAATGAAAAACTGTTTTTT. Looking up the rest from reference TRBV5-1 and TRBJ1-4 gives the full variable domain: KAGVTQTPRYLIKTRGQQVTLSCSPISGHRSVSWYQQTPGQGLQFLFEYFSETQRNKGNFPGRFSGRQFSNSRSEMNVSTLELGDSALYLCASSLEAGGVNEKLFFGSGTQLSVL.

CDR3 region: CASSWGQRSVAFF. CDR3 DNA sequence: TGTGCCAGCAGCTGGGGACAGCGTTCAGTAGCTTTCTTT. The genes are TRBV5-8 and TRBJ1-1; 7 positions match TRBD1. Germline V lookup: CDR1 SGHTS, CDR2 YDEGEE. This CDR3 comprises 13 residues. V gave up 3 bases and J gave up 10 bases; unmatched junction bases: 9.

The rearrangement joins TRBV19 to TRBJ1-5; 7 nucleotides align to TRBD1. The CDR3 totals 14 residues. The trim removed 3 bases at V and 7 bases at J, leaving 6 bases unmatched. The germline V gene has CDR1 LNHDA and CDR2 SQIVND (reference sequence). CDR3 sequence: CASSIRGDGQPQHF. The DNA of the CDR3 is TGTGCCAGTAGTATCAGGGGGGATGGACAGCCCCAGCATTTT.

The chain is built from TRBV4-1 and TRBJ1-2, with a possible D match to TRBD1 (6 bases). The CDR3 covers 15 residues. CDR1 is MGHRA and CDR2 is YSYEKL in the germline V gene. V shed 0 bases and J shed 3 bases, with 11 bases lying between them. CDR3 in amino acids: CASSQESWTDYGYTF. As DNA, the CDR3 is TGCGCCAGCAGCCAAGAATCATGGACAGACTATGGCTACACCTTC.

In nucleotides, the CDR3 is TGTGCCAGTAGTCCAGGCAGGGGGAGCTCCTACGAGCAGTACTTC. The encoded protein is CASSPGRGSSYEQYF. The chain employs TRBV19 and TRBJ2-7, with TRBD1 matching 7 bases. In germline, CDR1 is LNHDA, CDR2 SQIVND (reference sequence). This CDR3 region has 15 residues. The J segment lost 0 bases and the V segment lost 5 bases, leaving 7 bases of the junction unmatched. Full variable domain (rest looked up from reference TRBV19 and TRBJ2-7): DGGITQSPKYLFRKEGQNVTLSCEQNLNHDAMYWYRQDPGQGLRLIYYSQIVNDFQKGDIAEGYSVSREKKESFPLTVTSAQKNPTAFYLCASSPGRGSSYEQYFGPGTRLTVT.

J is TRBJ1-6 and V is TRBV5-1; 12 nucleotides match TRBD1. CDR3 length: 18 residues. J gave up 0 bases and V 4 bases, and 5 bases lay outside the gene matches. The germline V gene encodes CDR1 SGHRS and CDR2 YFSETQ. The CDR3, as DNA: TGCGCCAGCAGCCCGGGACAGGGGGCAAGCTCCTATAATTCACCCCTCCACTTT. Translated, it gives CASSPGQGASSYNSPLHF.

This clone was seen at least ten times. The chain is built from TRBV4-1 and TRBJ2-3; unclear D gene. V gave up 5 bases and J gave up 3 bases, with 9 bases separating them. The CDR3 contains 13 residues. Per the germline V gene, CDR1 is MGHRA and CDR2 is YSYEKL. The CDR3 DNA sequence: TGCGCCAGCAGCAAACTCCTGACAGATACGCAGTATTTT. Residues: CASSKLLTDTQYF.

This chain connects TRBV3-1 (or the pseudogene TRBV3-2) to TRBJ2-5, with 7 bases identical to TRBD1. Germline assignment: CDR1 LGHDT and CDR2 YNNKEL (reference sequence). The CDR3 covers 16 residues. J was trimmed by 2 bases and V by 4 bases; bases with no gene match: 10. The CDR3 region is CASSLRQGGRQETQYF. The CDR3 bases are TGTGCCAGCAGCCTCAGACAGGGCGGACGTCAAGAGACCCAGTACTTC.

The rearrangement joins TRBV25-1 to TRBJ1-4, with TRBD1 matching 9 bases. V gave up 3 bases and J gave up 7 bases; unmatched junction bases: 3. The CDR3 loop spans 14 amino acids. Germline values: CDR1 MGHDK, CDR2 SYGVNS. The CDR3 nucleotides read TGTGCCAGCAGTGATGACAGGGGGACTGAAAAACTGTTTTTT. Translation gives CASSDDRGTEKLFF. Full variable domain (rest looked up from reference TRBV25-1 and TRBJ1-4): EADIYQTPRYLVIGTGKKITLECSQTMGHDKMYWYQQDPGMELHLIHYSYGVNSTEKGDLSSESTVSRIRTEHFPLTLESARPSHTSQYLCASSDDRGTEKLFFGSGTQLSVL.

The chain joins TRBV7-3 to TRBJ2-1; 7 bases are shared with TRBD2. The CDR3 extends over 19 amino acids. V shed 0 bases and J 0 bases; nucleotides not matched to a gene: 11. The germline CDR1 and CDR2 sequences are SGHTA and FQGTGA. The CDR3 region has the DNA TGTGCCAGCAGCTTAACCACCAGTTTAGCGGGCGTCTCCTACAATGAGCAGTTCTTC. It translates to CASSLTTSLAGVSYNEQFF.

This sequence joins TRBV5-1 and TRBJ2-3; TRBD2 aligns across 14 bases. The germline CDR1 and CDR2 sequences are SGHRS and YFSETQ. The CDR3 has 16 amino acids. J was trimmed by 4 bases and V by 4 bases; bases with no gene match: 5. The CDR3, as DNA: TGCGCCAGCAGCCTCGGACTAGCGGGGGGTCCAGATACGCAGTATTTT. It codes for CASSLGLAGGPDTQYF.

This chain connects TRBV24-1 to TRBJ2-3; D perhaps matches TRBD2 (5 bases). Germline V CDR1 and CDR2: KGHDR, SFDVKD. The CDR3 extends over 13 amino acids. V was clipped by 3 bases and J by 9 bases, with 12 bases between them. The CDR3 loop reads CATSDLRGRTQYF. The CDR3 region has the DNA TGTGCCACCAGTGATCTCCGCGGGCGAACGCAGTATTTT.

This chain connects TRBV2 to TRBJ1-5; unclear D gene. With 2 bases removed from V and 6 bases from J, the gap between germline ends came to 11 bases. Germline lookup yields CDR1 SNHLY and CDR2 FYNNEI. The CDR3 covers 14 residues. CDR3 nucleotides: TGTGCCAGCAGTGAAACAATGGCTCGTCAGCCCCAGCATTTT. This translates into CASSETMARQPQHF.

The chain uses TRBV4-2 and TRBJ2-7, with 8 bases fitting TRBD2. Germline-derived CDR1 and CDR2 are LGHNA and YNFKEQ. After removal of 5 bases from V and 0 bases from J, the junction contained 9 bases not matched to a gene. The CDR3 covers 16 residues. The CDR3 DNA follows: TGTGCCAGCAGCACCCGAAATAGCGGGGTCTCCTACGAGCAGTACTTC. As protein: CASSTRNSGVSYEQYF.

V and J are TRBV7-2 and TRBJ1-1; D not certain. V lost 1 base, J lost 4 bases, and 19 bases lay in between. CDR1 is SGHTA and CDR2 is FQGNSA in the germline V gene. This CDR3 has 17 amino acids. CDR3 sequence: CASSLVTALRPPTEAFF. DNA for the CDR3: TGTGCCAGCAGCTTAGTTACAGCTCTCCGGCCCCCCACTGAAGCTTTCTTT.

This clone was picked up a small number of times. This same CDR3 is encoded by further DNA sequences in the sample. This chain uses TRBV5-1 with TRBJ2-5; D is perhaps TRBD1 (5 bases). Germline lookup yields CDR1 SGHRS and CDR2 YFSETQ. The length of the CDR3 is 14 residues. With 0 bases removed from V and 1 base from J, the gap between germline ends came to 7 bases. The CDR3 is CASSLGQGQETQYF. In nucleotides, the CDR3 is TGCGCCAGCAGCTTGGGGCAGGGCCAAGAGACCCAGTACTTC.